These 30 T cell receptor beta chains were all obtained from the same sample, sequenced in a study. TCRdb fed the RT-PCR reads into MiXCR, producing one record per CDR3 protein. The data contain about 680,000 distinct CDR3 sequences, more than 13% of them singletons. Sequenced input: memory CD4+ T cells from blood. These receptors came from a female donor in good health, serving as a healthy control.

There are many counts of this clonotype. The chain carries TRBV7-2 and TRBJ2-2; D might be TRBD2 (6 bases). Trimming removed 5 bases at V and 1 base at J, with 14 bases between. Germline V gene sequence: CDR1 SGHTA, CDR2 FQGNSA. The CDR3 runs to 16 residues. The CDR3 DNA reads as TGTGCCAGCAGCCTCGTCAGCGGGCTGAACACCGGGGAGCTGTTTTTT. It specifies CASSLVSGLNTGELFF.

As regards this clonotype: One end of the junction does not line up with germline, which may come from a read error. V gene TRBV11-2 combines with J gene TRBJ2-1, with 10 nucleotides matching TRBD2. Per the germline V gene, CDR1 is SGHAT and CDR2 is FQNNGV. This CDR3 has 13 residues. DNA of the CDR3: TGTGCCAGCAGCCTTTCGACTAGCGGGTCGCCGATCTTC. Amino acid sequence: CASSLSTSGSPIF.

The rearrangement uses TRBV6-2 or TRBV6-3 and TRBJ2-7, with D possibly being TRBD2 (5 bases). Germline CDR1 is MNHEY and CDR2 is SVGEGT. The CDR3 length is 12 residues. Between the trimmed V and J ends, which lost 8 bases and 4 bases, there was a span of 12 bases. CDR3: CASSDSQYEQYF. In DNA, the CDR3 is TGTGCCAGCTCGGACTCGCAATACGAGCAGTACTTC.

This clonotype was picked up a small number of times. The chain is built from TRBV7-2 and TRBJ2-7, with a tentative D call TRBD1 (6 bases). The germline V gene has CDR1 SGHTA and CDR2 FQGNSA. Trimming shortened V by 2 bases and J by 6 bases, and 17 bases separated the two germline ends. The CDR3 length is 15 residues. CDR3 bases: TGTGCCAGCAGCTTATTTGTAGGGGGAGTCGGCGAGCAGTACTTC. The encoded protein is CASSLFVGGVGEQYF.

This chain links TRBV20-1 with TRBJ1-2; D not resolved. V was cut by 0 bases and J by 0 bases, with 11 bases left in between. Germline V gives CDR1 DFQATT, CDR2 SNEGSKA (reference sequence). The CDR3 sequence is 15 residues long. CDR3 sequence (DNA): TGCAGTGCTAGAGATGCACAGCTGTCTAACTATGGCTACACCTTC. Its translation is CSARDAQLSNYGYTF.

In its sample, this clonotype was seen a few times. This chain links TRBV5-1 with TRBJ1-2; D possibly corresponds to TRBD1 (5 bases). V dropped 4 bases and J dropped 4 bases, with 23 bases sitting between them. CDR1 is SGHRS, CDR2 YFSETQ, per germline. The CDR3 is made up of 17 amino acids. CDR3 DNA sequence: TGCGCCAGCAGCCGCAAGGAAGTGTCGGGGGATGGCTATGGCTACACCTTC. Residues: CASSRKEVSGDGYGYTF.

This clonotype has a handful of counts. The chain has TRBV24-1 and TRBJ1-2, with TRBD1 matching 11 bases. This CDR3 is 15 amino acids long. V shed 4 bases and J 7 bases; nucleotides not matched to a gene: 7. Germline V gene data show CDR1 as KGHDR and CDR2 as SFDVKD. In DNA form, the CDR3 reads TGTGCCACCAGTGACCCCGGACAGGGGGCGGCTGGCTACACCTTC. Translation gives CATSDPGQGAAGYTF.

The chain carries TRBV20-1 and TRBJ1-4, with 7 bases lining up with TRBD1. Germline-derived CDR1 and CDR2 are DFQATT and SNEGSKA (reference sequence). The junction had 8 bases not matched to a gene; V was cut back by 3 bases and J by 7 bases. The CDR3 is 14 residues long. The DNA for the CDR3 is TGCAGTGCTAGTGGGAGGGGGCTTCGTGAAAAACTGTTTTTT. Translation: CSASGRGLREKLFF.

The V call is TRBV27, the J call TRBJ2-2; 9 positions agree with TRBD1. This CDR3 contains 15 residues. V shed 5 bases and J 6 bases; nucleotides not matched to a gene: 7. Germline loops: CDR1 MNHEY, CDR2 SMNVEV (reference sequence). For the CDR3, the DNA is TGTGCCAGCAGTACAGGGGGCGCTTGGTCCGGGGAGCTGTTTTTT. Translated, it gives CASSTGGAWSGELFF.

The CDR3 region is CSATWGGGVAYEQYF. CDR3 nucleotide sequence: TGCAGTGCTACGTGGGGGGGGGGCGTTGCCTACGAGCAGTACTTC. The chain links TRBV20-1 to TRBJ2-7; maybe TRBD2 (7 bases). CDR1 DFQATT and CDR2 SNEGSKA come from the germline V gene (reference sequence). Deletions cut 4 bases from V and 2 bases from J, with 18 bases between. CDR3 size: 15 residues.

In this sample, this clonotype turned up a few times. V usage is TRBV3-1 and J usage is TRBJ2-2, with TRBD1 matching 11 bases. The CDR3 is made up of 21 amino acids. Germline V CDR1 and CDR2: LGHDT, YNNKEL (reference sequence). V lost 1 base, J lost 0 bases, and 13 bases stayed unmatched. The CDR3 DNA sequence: TGTGCCAGCAGCCAAGTTCCGGGACAGGGGGTTCTCGCTACGAACACCGGGGAGCTGTTTTTT. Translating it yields CASSQVPGQGVLATNTGELFF.

The CDR3 DNA follows: TGTGCCAGCAGCCCCATGGGAGCGACCTCCGATACGCAGTATTTT. It encodes CASSPMGATSDTQYF. The V and J genes are TRBV14 and TRBJ2-3, with D perhaps TRBD2 (5 bases). The V end was cut by 4 bases, the J end by 6 bases, with 17 bases between. The germline V gene encodes CDR1 SGHDN and CDR2 FVKESK. The CDR3 length is 15 residues.

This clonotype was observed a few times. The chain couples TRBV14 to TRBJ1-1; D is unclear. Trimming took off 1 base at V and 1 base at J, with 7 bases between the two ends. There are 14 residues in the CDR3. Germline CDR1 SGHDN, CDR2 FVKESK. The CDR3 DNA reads TGTGCCAGCAGCCAAGCCCAGTGGAACACTGAAGCTTTCTTT. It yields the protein CASSQAQWNTEAFF.

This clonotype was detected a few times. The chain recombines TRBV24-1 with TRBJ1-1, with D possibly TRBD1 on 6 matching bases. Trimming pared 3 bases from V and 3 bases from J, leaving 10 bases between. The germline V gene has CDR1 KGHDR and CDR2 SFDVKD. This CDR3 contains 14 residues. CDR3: CATSDPGVDTEAFF. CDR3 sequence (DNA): TGTGCCACCAGTGATCCAGGGGTAGACACTGAAGCTTTCTTT.

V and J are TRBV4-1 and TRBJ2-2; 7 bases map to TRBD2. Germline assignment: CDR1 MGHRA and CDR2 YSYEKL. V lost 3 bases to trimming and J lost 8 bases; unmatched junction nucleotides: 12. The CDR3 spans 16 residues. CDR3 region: CASSQGNRGGPGELFF. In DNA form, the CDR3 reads TGCGCCAGCAGCCAGGGGAATCGGGGAGGGCCAGGGGAGCTGTTTTTT.

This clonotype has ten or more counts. CDR3 protein: CASSLGQANEQFF. The CDR3 bases are TGCGCCAGCAGCCTTGGACAGGCCAATGAGCAGTTCTTC. The chain links TRBV5-1 to TRBJ2-1; 7 bases fit TRBD1. Germline trimming cut 4 bases from V and 6 bases from J; bases unmatched to any gene: 4. This CDR3 has 13 amino acids. Germline V gene data show CDR1 as SGHRS and CDR2 as YFSETQ.

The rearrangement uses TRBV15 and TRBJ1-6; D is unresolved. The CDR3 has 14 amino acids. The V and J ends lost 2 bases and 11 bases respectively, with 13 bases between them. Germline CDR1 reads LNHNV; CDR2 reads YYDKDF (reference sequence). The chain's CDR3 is CATSRPRGTAPLHF. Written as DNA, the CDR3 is TGTGCCACCAGCAGACCCCGTGGTACTGCACCCCTCCACTTT.

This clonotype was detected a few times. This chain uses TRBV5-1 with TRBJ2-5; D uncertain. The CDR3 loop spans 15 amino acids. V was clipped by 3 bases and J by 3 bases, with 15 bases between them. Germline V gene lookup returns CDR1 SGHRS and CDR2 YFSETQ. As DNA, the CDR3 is TGCGCCAGCAGCTGGGCTTTGAGAGTAGAAGAGACCCAGTACTTC. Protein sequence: CASSWALRVEETQYF.

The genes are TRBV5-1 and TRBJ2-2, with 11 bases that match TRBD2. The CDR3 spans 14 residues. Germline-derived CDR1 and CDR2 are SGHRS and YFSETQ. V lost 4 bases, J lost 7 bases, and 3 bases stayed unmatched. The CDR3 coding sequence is TGCGCCAGCAGCCCGCTAGCGGGAGGCGGGGAGCTGTTTTTT. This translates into CASSPLAGGGELFF.

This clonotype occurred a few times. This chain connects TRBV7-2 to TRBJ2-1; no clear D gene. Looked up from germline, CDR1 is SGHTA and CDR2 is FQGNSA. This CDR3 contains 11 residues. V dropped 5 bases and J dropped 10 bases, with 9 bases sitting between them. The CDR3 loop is CASSGYLEQFF. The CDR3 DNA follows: TGTGCCAGCAGCGGGTACTTGGAGCAGTTCTTC.

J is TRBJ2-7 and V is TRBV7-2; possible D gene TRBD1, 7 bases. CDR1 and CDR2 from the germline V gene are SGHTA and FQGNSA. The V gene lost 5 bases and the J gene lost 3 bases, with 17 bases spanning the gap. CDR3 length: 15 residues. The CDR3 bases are TGTGCCAGCAGCGGAGGGGCACAGGGGCGCTACGAGCAGTACTTC. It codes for CASSGGAQGRYEQYF. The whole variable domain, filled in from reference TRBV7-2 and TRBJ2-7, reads GAGVSQSPSNKVTEKGKDVELRCDPISGHTALYWYRQSLGQGLEFLIYFQGNSAPDKSGLPSDRFSAERTGGSVSTLTIQRTQQEDSAVYLCASSGGAQGRYEQYFGPGTRLTVT.

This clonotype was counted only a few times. The CDR3 region is CASTGRGNTEAFF. The CDR3 DNA reads TGTGCCAGCACGGGACGGGGGAACACTGAAGCTTTCTTT. This chain connects TRBV19 to TRBJ1-1, with a weak D call TRBD1 (5 bases). Germline CDR1 reads LNHDA; CDR2 reads SQIVND (reference sequence). V was clipped by 9 bases and J by 1 base, with 12 bases between them. The CDR3 runs 13 residues.

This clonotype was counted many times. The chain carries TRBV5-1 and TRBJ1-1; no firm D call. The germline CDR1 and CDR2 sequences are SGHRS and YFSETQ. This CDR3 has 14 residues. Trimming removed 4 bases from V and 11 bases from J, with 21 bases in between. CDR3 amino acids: CASSPSTTVVRAFF. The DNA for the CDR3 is TGCGCCAGCAGCCCAAGCACGACGGTCGTGAGGGCTTTCTTT.

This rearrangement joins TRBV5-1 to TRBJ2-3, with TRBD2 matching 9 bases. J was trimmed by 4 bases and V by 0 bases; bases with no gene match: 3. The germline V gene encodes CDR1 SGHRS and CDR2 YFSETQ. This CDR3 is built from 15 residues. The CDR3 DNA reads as TGCGCCAGCAGCTTGGGGGGACTAGCCTCAGATACGCAGTATTTT. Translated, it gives CASSLGGLASDTQYF.

The CDR3 bases are TGTGCCAGCAGTTCGGACGGAAAGAAGAATGAAAAACTGTTTTTT. Encoded protein: CASSSDGKKNEKLFF. The rearrangement links TRBV28 to TRBJ1-4; D is undetermined. Germline V gives CDR1 MDHEN, CDR2 SYDVKM. CDR3 length: 15 residues. Trimming shortened V by 4 bases and J by 5 bases, and 14 bases separated the two germline ends. Complete variable domain (other parts from reference TRBV28 and TRBJ1-4): DVKVTQSSRYLVKRTGEKVFLECVQDMDHENMFWYRQDPGLGLRLIYFSYDVKMKEKGDIPEGYSVSREKKERFSLILESASTNQTSMYLCASSSDGKKNEKLFFGSGTQLSVL.

CDR3 in DNA: TGTGCCAGCTCCCCTACGGGACCACATTCTGGAAACACCATATATTTT. It codes for CASSPTGPHSGNTIYF. This chain joins TRBV18 and TRBJ1-3, with D maybe TRBD1 (5 bases). Germline lookup yields CDR1 KGHSH and CDR2 LQKENI. V lost 6 bases and J 1 base, leaving 16 bases between the germline ends. CDR3 length: 16 residues.

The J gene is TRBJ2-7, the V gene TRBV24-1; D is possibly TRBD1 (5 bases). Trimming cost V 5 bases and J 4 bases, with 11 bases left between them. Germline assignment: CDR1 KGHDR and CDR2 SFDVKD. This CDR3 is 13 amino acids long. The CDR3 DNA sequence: TGTGCCACCAGTGTCCAGGGCCGATACGAGCAGTACTTC. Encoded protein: CATSVQGRYEQYF.

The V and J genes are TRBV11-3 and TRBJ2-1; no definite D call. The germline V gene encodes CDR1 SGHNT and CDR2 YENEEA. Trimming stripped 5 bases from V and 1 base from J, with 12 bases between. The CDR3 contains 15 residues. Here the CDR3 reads CASSATVGSYNEQFF. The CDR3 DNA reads TGTGCCAGCAGCGCCACCGTCGGGTCCTACAATGAGCAGTTCTTC.

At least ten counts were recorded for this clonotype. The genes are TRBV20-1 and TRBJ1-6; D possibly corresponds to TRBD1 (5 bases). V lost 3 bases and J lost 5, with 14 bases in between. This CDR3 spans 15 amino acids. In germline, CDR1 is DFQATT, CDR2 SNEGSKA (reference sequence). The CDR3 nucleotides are TGCAGTGCTAGGCGCGGGGGGTTTGATAATTCACCCCTCCACTTT. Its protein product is CSARRGGFDNSPLHF.

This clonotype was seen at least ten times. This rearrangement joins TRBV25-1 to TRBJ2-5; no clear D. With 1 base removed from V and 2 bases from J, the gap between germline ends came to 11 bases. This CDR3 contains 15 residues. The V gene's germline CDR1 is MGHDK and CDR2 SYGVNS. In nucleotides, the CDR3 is TGTGCCAGCAGTGAATGGGCAGGAAAACAAGAGACCCAGTACTTC. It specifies CASSEWAGKQETQYF. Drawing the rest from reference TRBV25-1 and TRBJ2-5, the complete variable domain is EADIYQTPRYLVIGTGKKITLECSQTMGHDKMYWYQQDPGMELHLIHYSYGVNSTEKGDLSSESTVSRIRTEHFPLTLESARPSHTSQYLCASSEWAGKQETQYFGPGTRLLVL.